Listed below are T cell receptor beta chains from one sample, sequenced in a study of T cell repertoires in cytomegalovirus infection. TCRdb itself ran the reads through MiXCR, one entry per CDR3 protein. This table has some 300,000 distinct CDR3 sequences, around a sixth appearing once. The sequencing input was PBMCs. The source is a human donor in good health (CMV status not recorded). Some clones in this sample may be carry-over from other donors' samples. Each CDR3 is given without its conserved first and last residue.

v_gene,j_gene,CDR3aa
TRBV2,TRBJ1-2,ASSDTGKYGYT
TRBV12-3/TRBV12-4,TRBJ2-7,ASSPRRGGNEQY
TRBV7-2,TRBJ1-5,ASSLGAGGNQPQH
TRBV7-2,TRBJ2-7,ASSPGLAGAYEQY
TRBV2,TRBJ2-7,ASSTLGYEQY
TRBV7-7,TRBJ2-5,ASSSGQGLQETQY
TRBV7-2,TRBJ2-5,ASRRTGPPGTQY
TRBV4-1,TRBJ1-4,ASSPTRQTKNEKLF
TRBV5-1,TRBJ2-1,ASSLAGLAGRYNEQF
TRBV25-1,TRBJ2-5,ASTQGGTETQY
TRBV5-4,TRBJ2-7,ASSPGAVGIYEQY
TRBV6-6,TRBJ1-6,ASSYTGIRLGSPLH
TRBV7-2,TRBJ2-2,ASSDLGTGELF
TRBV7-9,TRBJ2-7,ASSRVSYEQY
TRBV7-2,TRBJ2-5,ASSSKHGRETQY
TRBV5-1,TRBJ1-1,ASSLTTGNTEAF
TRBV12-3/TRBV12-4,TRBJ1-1,ASSPEEQGAREAF
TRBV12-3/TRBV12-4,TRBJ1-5,ASSLNRNQPQH
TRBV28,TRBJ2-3,ASSSSGIGTDTQY
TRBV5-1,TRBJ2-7,ASSRQGGPTYEQY
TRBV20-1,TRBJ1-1,SARDPARNTEAF
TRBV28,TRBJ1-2,GSSRGGVPYGYT
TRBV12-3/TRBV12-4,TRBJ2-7,ASSWGQGEQY
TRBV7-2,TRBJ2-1,ASSSTDWGWQF
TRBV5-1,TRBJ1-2,ASSLAADGRGYT
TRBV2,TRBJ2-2,ASRYGQLEGELF
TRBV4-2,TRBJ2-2,ASSQESGGTGELF
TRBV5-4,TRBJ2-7,ASSPDPTGNYEQY
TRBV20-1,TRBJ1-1,SARAGGLNTEAF
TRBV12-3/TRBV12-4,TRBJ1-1,ASSPQAMMNTEAF
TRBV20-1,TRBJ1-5,SARVTGSNQPQH
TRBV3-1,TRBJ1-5,ASSQGFYRGFNQPQH
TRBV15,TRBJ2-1,ATSRGATGGGSSYNEQF
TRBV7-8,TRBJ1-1,ASSFADSSIEAF
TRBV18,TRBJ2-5,ASSPRWTLQETQY
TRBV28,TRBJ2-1,ASSNPGQGAGEQF
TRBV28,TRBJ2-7,ASSRPATGWIREQY
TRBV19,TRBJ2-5,ASSFRQGAIQETQY
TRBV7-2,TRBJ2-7,ASSTGGGVGSYEQY
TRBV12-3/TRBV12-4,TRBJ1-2,ASSSKQGNYGYT